These T cell receptor beta chains were read from a single sample in a study of regulatory T cells in long-lasting Graves disease. Each CDR3 protein is one row after TCRdb ran MiXCR on the multiplex PCR reads. The table includes over 650,000 distinct CDR3 sequences, 30% detected once. Sequencing was performed on peripheral blood mononuclear cells (PBMCs), taken when the disease was refractory, from a patient treated with antithyroid drugs. Receptor source: a female donor with Graves disease. Both conserved end residues are trimmed from each CDR3.

j_call: TRBJ1-2
v_call: TRBV29-1
cdr3_aa: SADRGDPLDYGYT

j_call: TRBJ2-2
v_call: TRBV7-2
cdr3_aa: ASSLVPGLLF

j_call: TRBJ1-2
v_call: TRBV6-1
cdr3_aa: ASSENPRGRADGYT

j_call: TRBJ2-3
v_call: TRBV2
cdr3_aa: AARSAEYSTDTQY

j_call: TRBJ2-3
v_call: TRBV5-1
cdr3_aa: ASKDGATSTDTQY

j_call: TRBJ2-7
v_call: TRBV27
cdr3_aa: ASRLGGAGGEQY

j_call: TRBJ2-6
v_call: TRBV11-2
cdr3_aa: ASSWHGANVLT

j_call: TRBJ1-2
v_call: TRBV10-1
cdr3_aa: ASSESTGVGYT

j_call: TRBJ2-5
v_call: TRBV29-1
cdr3_aa: SVDVSRGETQY

j_call: TRBJ2-7
v_call: TRBV11-2
cdr3_aa: ASSLRTGLNEQY

j_call: TRBJ1-1
v_call: TRBV6-1
cdr3_aa: ASSNNQGAEGLF

j_call: TRBJ2-5
v_call: TRBV20-1
cdr3_aa: SASRDESETQY

j_call: TRBJ1-2
v_call: TRBV24-1
cdr3_aa: ATSDGRQSYGYT

j_call: TRBJ2-2
v_call: TRBV30
cdr3_aa: AWSVSVANTGELF

j_call: TRBJ1-1
v_call: TRBV29-1
cdr3_aa: SVSTGQGTEAF

j_call: TRBJ1-1
v_call: TRBV6-5
cdr3_aa: ASSYQGQMGNTEAF

j_call: TRBJ2-7
v_call: TRBV12-3/TRBV12-4
cdr3_aa: ASSRTRGISPHEQY

j_call: TRBJ2-7
v_call: TRBV20-1
cdr3_aa: SARDPGGTYEQY

j_call: TRBJ2-7
v_call: TRBV11-2
cdr3_aa: ASSFEGQTQHEQY

j_call: TRBJ1-2
v_call: TRBV19
cdr3_aa: ASSPEPGQLPNYGYT

j_call: TRBJ2-5
v_call: TRBV12-3/TRBV12-4
cdr3_aa: ATEPLAGGETQY

j_call: TRBJ1-5
v_call: TRBV6-1
cdr3_aa: ASSEQAPEPQH

j_call: TRBJ2-6
v_call: TRBV5-6
cdr3_aa: ASSWAGTASGANVLT

j_call: TRBJ1-5
v_call: TRBV3-1
cdr3_aa: ASSQGARRQPQH

j_call: TRBJ2-2
v_call: TRBV2
cdr3_aa: ASSEVRRTGELF

j_call: TRBJ1-1
v_call: TRBV4-1
cdr3_aa: ASSRWDTEAF

j_call: TRBJ1-1
v_call: TRBV2
cdr3_aa: ASSDNRYNTEAF

j_call: TRBJ2-7
v_call: TRBV6-2/TRBV6-3
cdr3_aa: ASRQGSLEQY

j_call: TRBJ1-5
v_call: TRBV20-1
cdr3_aa: SATLDRYANQPQH

j_call: TRBJ2-7
v_call: TRBV5-1
cdr3_aa: ASSLLWDAGTVSYEQY

j_call: TRBJ2-1
v_call: TRBV29-1
cdr3_aa: SVDPPGTGYNEQF

j_call: TRBJ1-1
v_call: TRBV20-1
cdr3_aa: SAIGPLGTEAF

j_call: TRBJ2-7
v_call: TRBV28
cdr3_aa: ASNPPRGEQY

j_call: TRBJ1-1
v_call: TRBV7-2
cdr3_aa: ASSRRADTEAF

j_call: TRBJ1-1
v_call: TRBV7-8
cdr3_aa: ASRLPEGNEQTEAF

j_call: TRBJ1-1
v_call: TRBV5-1
cdr3_aa: ASSLYTGVNTEAF

j_call: TRBJ2-5
v_call: TRBV19
cdr3_aa: ASSIRDRGRQETQY

j_call: TRBJ2-7
v_call: TRBV6-1
cdr3_aa: ASSQGLSSYEQY

j_call: TRBJ2-7
v_call: TRBV10-2
cdr3_aa: ASSETGTSYEQY

j_call: TRBJ1-5
v_call: TRBV12-3/TRBV12-4
cdr3_aa: ASSSVGIAGNQPQH

j_call: TRBJ1-4
v_call: TRBV29-1
cdr3_aa: SVAGGREKLF

j_call: TRBJ2-3
v_call: TRBV13
cdr3_aa: ASSSRQDTDTQY

j_call: TRBJ1-1
v_call: TRBV28
cdr3_aa: ASRQDILYGENTEAF

j_call: TRBJ2-7
v_call: TRBV15
cdr3_aa: ATSRDLMGKTGLFYEQY

j_call: TRBJ2-7
v_call: TRBV30
cdr3_aa: AWSFGGAREYEQY

j_call: TRBJ1-4
v_call: TRBV2
cdr3_aa: ASSVFRGGEKLF